The TCR beta chain described here comes from a study of CD8 T cells in Susac syndrome. Sequencing of TCR beta drew on CD8+ and CD4+ T cells from blood. Germline V lookup: CDR1 LGHDT, CDR2 YNNKEL (reference sequence). CDR3 length equals 12 residues. Trimming stripped 0 bases from V and 12 bases from J, with 9 bases between. This clonotype was found once. No antigen is known for it. cDNA came from around 0.54 to 1 ug RNA primed by random hexamers. Amplification of the TCR beta CDR3 was carried out by immunoSEQ multiplex PCR, which spanned a total of 54 Vbeta and 13 Jbeta segments. TCRdb passed the immunoSEQ multiplex PCR reads through MiXCR, listing each CDR3 protein once. The profile shows around 300,000 distinct CDR3 sequences, approximately 90% of them singletons. Findings and limits, study-wide: The study's TCR sequencing and HLA analysis covered a relatively small number of individuals, and the study acknowledged this.

This clonotype was obtained from a human donor with multiple sclerosis. Sequencing was done on a sample of CD4+ T cells from PBMCs. V is TRBV3-1 and J is TRBJ2-1; TRBD2 might be the D (6 bases). The chain's CDR3 is CASSQDLGGQFF. The CDR3 region has the DNA TGTGCCAGCAGCCAAGATCTGGGGGGGCAGTTCTTC.